Presented here are 32 T cell receptor beta chains from one specimen sequenced in a study of technical replicates of blood from several donors. The repertoire was sequenced with immunoSEQ multiplex PCR; TCRdb's copy has only in-frame clones and lacks some. The sample records about 49,000 clones, approximately 90% being singletons. Specimen: PBMCs. Receptor source: a human donor in good health. Some clones in this sample may be carry-over from other donors' samples.

The DNA for the CDR3 is TGCGCCAGCAGCTTGTCGGGAGGGGTTGAGTACACTGAAGCTTTCTTT. As protein: CASSLSGGVEYTEAFF. The chain employs TRBV5-1 and TRBJ1-1; D may be TRBD1 (5 bases). From germline, CDR1 is SGHRS and CDR2 YFSETQ. V was pared by 1 base and J by 3 bases, with 16 bases between. This CDR3 spans 16 amino acids. Based on the CDR3 plus reference TRBV5-1 and TRBJ1-1, the full variable domain is KAGVTQTPRYLIKTRGQQVTLSCSPISGHRSVSWYQQTPGQGLQFLFEYFSETQRNKGNFPGRFSGRQFSNSRSEMNVSTLELGDSALYLCASSLSGGVEYTEAFFGQGTRLTVV.

This chain uses TRBV5-1 with TRBJ1-1; D call uncertain. The germline V gene has CDR1 SGHRS and CDR2 YFSETQ. The CDR3 consists of 11 residues. Trimming stripped 6 bases from V and 7 bases from J, with 10 bases between. The CDR3 reads CASKGRSEAFF. DNA of the CDR3: TGCGCCAGCAAAGGTAGGAGTGAAGCTTTCTTT.

The chain uses TRBV30 and TRBJ2-3, with D possibly matching TRBD2 (6 bases). V was shortened by 5 bases and J by 9 bases, with 15 bases between the two germline ends. CDR1 is GTSNPN and CDR2 is SVGIG in the germline V gene (reference sequence). CDR3 size: 12 residues. The chain's CDR3 is CAWSRDLNTQYF. Here the CDR3 DNA reads TGTGCCTGGTCCCGGGACTTGAACACGCAGTATTTT.

This CDR3 is CASSLVAGQGYGYTF. In DNA, the CDR3 is TGTGCCAGCAGCTTAGTGGCCGGACAGGGATATGGCTACACCTTC. The chain recombines TRBV7-2 with TRBJ1-2; 8 bases fit TRBD1. The germline CDR1 and CDR2 sequences are SGHTA and FQGNSA. V was clipped by 1 base and J by 5 bases; unmatched bases: 6. The CDR3 extends over 15 amino acids.

The genes are TRBV5-1 and TRBJ1-2, with 9 bases lining up with TRBD1. Germline CDR1 and CDR2: SGHRS and YFSETQ. The CDR3 contains 14 residues. Unmatched junction bases numbered 7, after V lost 4 bases and J lost 6 bases. Here the CDR3 DNA reads TGCGCCAGCAGCCCCCTGAGGGACAGGGATGGCTACACCTTC. Translation gives CASSPLRDRDGYTF.

This chain uses TRBV5-6 with TRBJ2-2, with 13 bases that match TRBD2. This CDR3 spans 15 amino acids. Germline CDR1 SGHDT, CDR2 YYEEEE. The J segment lost 5 bases and the V segment lost 4 bases, leaving 2 bases of the junction unmatched. CDR3 nucleotide sequence: TGTGCCAGCAGCCCGGGACTAGCGGGGACCGGGGAGCTGTTTTTT. Translating gives CASSPGLAGTGELFF.

This chain joins TRBV4-3 and TRBJ2-6; 10 bases fit TRBD1. The trim removed 4 bases at V and 2 bases at J, leaving 11 bases unmatched. CDR1 is LGHNA, CDR2 YSLEER, per germline. The CDR3 spans 19 residues. The CDR3 bases are TGCGCCAGCAGCCGAGCGAGGGGACAGGGGATCCCTGGGGCCAACGTCCTGACTTTC. Protein: CASSRARGQGIPGANVLTF.

The CDR3 spells CASSFDASGSYNEQFF. In nucleotides, the CDR3 is TGTGCCAGCAGCTTCGACGCTAGCGGGAGCTACAATGAGCAGTTCTTC. The V gene is TRBV7-2, the J gene TRBJ2-1, with TRBD2 matching over 10 bases. The V gene end was trimmed by 3 bases and the J gene end by 3 bases; junction bases not matched to a gene: 5. This CDR3 region has 16 residues. Germline CDR1 reads SGHTA; CDR2 reads FQGNSA.

The chain couples TRBV11-2 to TRBJ2-2; D is unresolved. This CDR3 comprises 13 residues. Germline V gene data show CDR1 as SGHAT and CDR2 as FQNNGV. V gave up 4 bases and J gave up 4 bases, with 7 bases separating them. CDR3 loop: CASSYSVTGELFF. In DNA, the CDR3 is TGTGCCAGCAGCTACAGTGTCACCGGGGAGCTGTTTTTT.

Here the CDR3 reads CASSLGVAGGPDTQYF. The CDR3 DNA is TGTGCCAGCAGCTTAGGGGTAGCGGGAGGGCCAGATACGCAGTATTTT. The J gene is TRBJ2-3, the V gene TRBV7-2, with 11 bases aligning to TRBD2. The CDR3 runs 16 residues. V shed 1 base, J shed 4 bases, and the junction held 4 bases outside the gene matches. Looked up from germline, CDR1 is SGHTA and CDR2 is FQGNSA.

V and J are TRBV4-3 and TRBJ2-2; D perhaps matches TRBD1 (5 bases). Germline V lookup: CDR1 LGHNA, CDR2 YSLEER. The CDR3 contains 16 residues. Trimming left V 0 bases short and J 1 base short, with 9 bases between. CDR3 in DNA: TGCGCCAGCAGCCAAGAGGCAGGGTTGAACACCGGGGAGCTGTTTTTT. Protein sequence: CASSQEAGLNTGELFF.

This chain's CDR3 is CASSIGQTNYGYTF. DNA of the CDR3: TGTGCCAGTAGTATAGGCCAGACTAACTATGGCTACACCTTC. The chain employs TRBV19 and TRBJ1-2; D not resolved. Germline CDR1 is LNHDA and CDR2 is SQIVND (reference sequence). Trimming shortened V by 1 base and J by 0 bases, and 6 bases separated the two germline ends. The length of the CDR3 is 14 residues.

The rearrangement joins TRBV7-6 to TRBJ2-5; TRBD2 matches at 11 bases. Trimming removed 4 bases from V and 2 bases from J; junction bases left unmatched: 6. This CDR3 has 16 residues. Looked up from germline, CDR1 is SGHVS and CDR2 is FNYEAQ. The CDR3 region has the DNA TGTGCCAGCAGCTGGGGACTAGCGGAAAGGCAAGAGACCCAGTACTTC. Translation: CASSWGLAERQETQYF.

The chain joins TRBV11-2 to TRBJ2-3; D unresolved. The V and J ends lost 1 base and 5 bases respectively, with 4 bases between them. The CDR3 has 12 residues. Germline V lookup: CDR1 SGHAT, CDR2 FQNNGV. CDR3 region: CASSLVRDTQYF. CDR3 DNA sequence: TGTGCCAGCAGCTTAGTTAGAGATACGCAGTATTTT. Full variable domain (remainder filled in from reference TRBV11-2 and TRBJ2-3): EAGVAQSPRYKIIEKRQSVAFWCNPISGHATLYWYQQILGQGPKLLIQFQNNGVVDDSQLPKDRFSAERLKGVDSTLKIQPAKLEDSAVYLCASSLVRDTQYFGPGTRLTVL.

V usage is TRBV30 and J usage is TRBJ2-3; D is ambiguous. The CDR3 totals 19 residues. Looked up from germline, CDR1 is GTSNPN and CDR2 is SVGIG (reference sequence). With 0 bases removed from V and 0 bases from J, the gap between germline ends came to 22 bases. The DNA of the CDR3 is TGTGCCTGGAGTGTTTTGAGGTTAGAAGACTGGTATAGCACAGATACGCAGTATTTT. It specifies CAWSVLRLEDWYSTDTQYF.

This clone was counted between two and nine times. This sequence joins TRBV7-2 and TRBJ2-7; 15 bases align to TRBD2. The CDR3 is made up of 15 amino acids. Germline CDR1 reads SGHTA; CDR2 reads FQGNSA. The V gene end was trimmed by 4 bases and the J gene end by 3 bases; junction bases not matched to a gene: 1. CDR3 in amino acids: CASSWGLAGGYEQYF. The CDR3 DNA reads as TGTGCCAGCAGCTGGGGACTAGCGGGAGGCTACGAGCAGTACTTC.

V usage is TRBV7-2 and J usage is TRBJ2-7; possibly TRBD1 for D (5 bases). V was trimmed by 3 bases and J by 0 bases, leaving 21 bases between them. Per germline, CDR1 SGHTA and CDR2 FQGNSA. CDR3 size: 18 residues. The CDR3 DNA reads as TGTGCCAGCAGCTTCAGGGAAATTGGGTCTCAGGTCTCCTACGAGCAGTACTTC. This gives the protein CASSFREIGSQVSYEQYF.

The genes are TRBV7-6 and TRBJ2-3; a weak D match, TRBD2 (6 bases). The CDR3 loop spans 15 amino acids. V dropped 6 bases and J dropped 2 bases, with 15 bases sitting between them. The germline CDR1 and CDR2 sequences are SGHVS and FNYEAQ. In DNA, the CDR3 is TGTGCCAGCAGTCCACGGGAGTCCCTCACAGATACGCAGTATTTT. Protein: CASSPRESLTDTQYF.

V and J are TRBV6-4 and TRBJ2-1; TRBD2 aligns across 12 bases. The germline CDR1 and CDR2 sequences are MRHNA and SNTAGT. J was trimmed by 8 bases and V by 3 bases; bases with no gene match: 8. The CDR3 consists of 16 residues. CDR3 amino acids: CASSEASGRGEDEQFF. The CDR3 nucleotides are TGTGCCAGCAGTGAGGCTAGCGGGAGGGGCGAGGATGAGCAGTTCTTC.

V usage is TRBV7-9 and J usage is TRBJ2-7, with a possible D match to TRBD1 (8 bases). CDR1 is SEHNR, CDR2 FQNEAQ, per germline (reference sequence). Trimming stripped 6 bases from V and 6 bases from J, with 18 bases between. The CDR3 covers 14 residues. The DNA of the CDR3 is TGTGCCAGCAGGGGGGGGACAGGTTTGCCCGAGCAGTACTTC. This gives the protein CASRGGTGLPEQYF.

J is TRBJ2-2 and V is TRBV7-8; D remains ambiguous. Deletions cut 2 bases from V and 0 bases from J, with 7 bases between. The CDR3 sequence is 15 residues long. Germline V lookup: CDR1 SGHVS, CDR2 FQNEAQ. The CDR3 bases are TGTGCCAGCAGCTTAAAGCGCACGAACACCGGGGAGCTGTTTTTT. This gives the protein CASSLKRTNTGELFF. The whole variable domain, remainder taken from reference TRBV7-8 and TRBJ2-2, is GAGVSQSPRYKVAKRGQDVALRCDPISGHVSLFWYQQALGQGPEFLTYFQNEAQLDKSGLPSDRFFAERPEGSVSTLKIQRTQQEDSAVYLCASSLKRTNTGELFFGEGSRLTVL.

This sequence joins TRBV4-2 and TRBJ1-2; D is perhaps TRBD1 (5 bases). The V and J ends lost 1 base and 4 bases respectively, with 10 bases between them. Looked up from germline, CDR1 is LGHNA and CDR2 is YNFKEQ. This CDR3 comprises 14 residues. The CDR3 DNA is TGTGCCAGCAGCCAAGTCGGGGGGTCCTATGGCTACACCTTC. Its translation is CASSQVGGSYGYTF.

This chain uses TRBV5-4 with TRBJ2-1, with D hard to call. CDR1 is SGHNT, CDR2 YYREEE, per germline (reference sequence). The V end was cut by 0 bases, the J end by 0 bases, with 13 bases between. The CDR3 has 17 residues. CDR3 sequence reads: CASSLDAPRSSYNEQFF. DNA of the CDR3: TGTGCCAGCAGCTTGGATGCGCCTAGGAGCTCCTACAATGAGCAGTTCTTC.

The chain recombines TRBV19 with TRBJ2-1; 16 bases are shared with TRBD2. The germline gives CDR1 LNHDA, CDR2 SQIVND (reference sequence). The CDR3 totals 17 residues. V was pared by 4 bases and J by 8 bases, with 8 bases of the junction left unmatched. Here the CDR3 reads CASSSPGLAGGLDEQFF. The CDR3 DNA follows: TGTGCCAGTAGTAGCCCGGGACTAGCGGGAGGGTTGGATGAGCAGTTCTTC.

The chain has TRBV7-2 and TRBJ2-7; 12 bases map to TRBD2. Germline V gene lookup returns CDR1 SGHTA and CDR2 FQGNSA. The CDR3 is 17 residues long. Trimming cost V 5 bases and J 7 bases; bases outside gene matches: 15. The CDR3, as DNA: TGTGCCAGCAGCCGGGGGATGCTAGCGGGGGGGCCAGGGGAGCAGTACTTC. Amino acid sequence: CASSRGMLAGGPGEQYF. Combining the CDR3 with reference TRBV7-2 and TRBJ2-7 gives the whole variable domain GAGVSQSPSNKVTEKGKDVELRCDPISGHTALYWYRQSLGQGLEFLIYFQGNSAPDKSGLPSDRFSAERTGGSVSTLTIQRTQQEDSAVYLCASSRGMLAGGPGEQYFGPGTRLTVT.

This chain connects TRBV5-8 to TRBJ2-2; the match to TRBD1 covers 11 bases. The trim removed 4 bases at V and 5 bases at J, leaving 1 base unmatched. The CDR3 totals 14 residues. From germline, CDR1 is SGHTS and CDR2 YDEGEE. The CDR3 DNA reads as TGTGCCAGCAGCGGACAGGGGGCGACCGGGGAGCTGTTTTTT. Translation: CASSGQGATGELFF.

The rearrangement joins TRBV7-8 to TRBJ1-2; 8 positions match TRBD1. Germline lookup yields CDR1 SGHVS and CDR2 FQNEAQ. This CDR3 has 15 amino acids. V lost 4 bases, J lost 0 bases, and 4 bases stayed unmatched. For the CDR3, the DNA is TGTGCCAGCAGCTCAAGGACAGGGCCTAACTATGGCTACACCTTC. Protein product: CASSSRTGPNYGYTF.

This clone was recorded once. V and J are TRBV10-3 and TRBJ2-5; 10 nucleotides align to TRBD2. After removal of 7 bases from V and 4 bases from J, the junction contained 6 bases not matched to a gene. This CDR3 contains 14 residues. The germline V gene encodes CDR1 ENHRY and CDR2 SYGVKD. The CDR3 region is CAIKSGGAVETQYF. CDR3 nucleotides: TGTGCCATCAAGAGCGGGGGGGCGGTAGAGACCCAGTACTTC.

The chain links TRBV6-1 to TRBJ1-6; D is perhaps TRBD1 (5 bases). The CDR3 consists of 17 residues. V lost 0 bases to trimming and J lost 7 bases, with 16 bases between them. Looked up from germline, CDR1 is MNHNS and CDR2 is SASEGT. The CDR3 bases are TGTGCCAGCAGTGAAGCCCCCCCGCAGGGTGGGAATTCACCCCTCCACTTT. It codes for CASSEAPPQGGNSPLHF.

V is TRBV12-5 and J is TRBJ1-2; D ambiguous. V was trimmed by 5 bases and J by 10 bases, leaving 23 bases between them. Germline V gene sequence: CDR1 LGHNT, CDR2 FRNRAP. There are 15 residues in the CDR3. CDR3 in amino acids: CASGRPPAGFFDYTF. Here the CDR3 DNA reads TGTGCTAGTGGTCGTCCCCCGGCGGGCTTCTTCGACTACACCTTC.

This clone was observed once. The chain uses TRBV4-3 and TRBJ2-5; possible D gene TRBD2, 6 bases. Trimming removed 4 bases at V and 5 bases at J, with 17 bases between. CDR3 length: 15 amino acids. Germline V gene lookup returns CDR1 LGHNA and CDR2 YSLEER. CDR3 region: CASSLGMGGGETQYF. The CDR3, as DNA: TGCGCCAGCAGCCTCGGGATGGGAGGAGGCGAGACCCAGTACTTC.

This chain uses TRBV27 with TRBJ2-7; 12 bases agree with TRBD2. V was pared by 6 bases and J by 3 bases, with 6 bases of the junction left unmatched. This CDR3 is built from 15 residues. Germline V gene sequence: CDR1 MNHEY, CDR2 SMNVEV (reference sequence). The CDR3 here is CASRTSGGPFYEQYF. As DNA, the CDR3 is TGTGCCAGCAGAACTAGCGGGGGGCCTTTCTACGAGCAGTACTTC.